This T cell receptor (beta chain) was documented in a study of T cells in Graves' hyperthyroidism and ophthalmopathy (dated by TCRdb to between 2018 and 2021). For the wider study: A discovery cohort of approximately 97 patients, about 43 with Graves' ophthalmopathy and roughly 59 with stable Graves' hyperthyroidism, was used to find distinguishing TCR V-J signatures. Whether ophthalmopathy could be predicted prospectively was tested in an independent validation cohort made up of fewer than 20 hyperthyroidism patients plus 17 patients who later progressed to ophthalmopathy. For training and testing, the 100 or so patients in the discovery cohort were randomly divided in a 7:3 ratio. In addition, the study compared T-cell repertoires in thyroid tissue and in blood from five or six Graves' hyperthyroidism patients. After blood sampling, hyperthyroidism patients were treated with methimazole at a starting dose of 30 mg daily, and ophthalmopathy patients were treated with high-dose intravenous methylprednisolone. The paper describes TCR Vbeta CDR3 sequencing of fewer than 150 peripheral blood samples, made up of around 41 ophthalmopathy patients, roughly 75 hyperthyroidism patients and some 17 progressor patients.

Many counts were recorded for this clonotype. Its recognized antigen is unknown. No much larger clone exists at a distance of one base, and base qualities are not known. V drops 2 bases and J drops 7 bases, leaving 8 bases in between. CDR3 length: 11 amino acids, cysteine to phenylalanine. Only the CDR3 DNA stays, 33 bases, in frame from base 1. The germline V gene (reference sequence) sets CDR1 to DFQATT and CDR2 to SNEGSKA. TCR beta CDR3 regions were amplified from RNA transcripts. The TCR CDR3 was subjected to a first round of RT-PCR using the HTBI primer set and the Qiagen OneStep RT-PCR kit. A second multiplex PCR round built the libraries, followed by size selection and purification. The libraries were sequenced on an Illumina HiSeq2000 using paired-end 100 bp reads. On the study's bioinformatics: SOAPnuke was used to process the raw data, throwing out any read that contained adapters or uncalled bases, had a mean Phred below 15, or lacked an exact constant-primer or identifier match. High-quality paired reads were merged with COPE v1.2.5, and unique nucleotide sequences were defined as clonotypes. Clonotypes were aligned to IMGT TRBV, TRBD and TRBJ reference segments using MiTCR v1.1. Analysis was restricted to V-J combinations with a frequency above 0.0001, which covered roughly 99% of repertoires. A TCS score was defined as the ratio of F50 (clonal expansion) to E x V (chaos), with BLOSUM62-based TCRdist applied between CDR3 peptides within each V-J. Welch's t-statistics and random forest reduced roughly 500 V-J features to 10 to 15, which were used in a naive Bayes classifier (R e1071). The Morisita-Horn index was used to measure how similar the thyroid and blood repertoires were. In-frame beta chains were kept once TCRdb had trimmed the public reads at Q25 with fastp and called clones with MiXCR. Duplicate CDR3 protein sequences are folded into a single record with the most common DNA and genes. It is TCRdb's table, rather than the study itself, that gives the V and J calls and clone size. This sample is represented by 660,000 or so distinct CDR3 sequences; 45% of them were singletons. The ten largest clones add up to approximately 7.2% of the sample.

General conclusions and limits of the study: Sample size was not statistically predetermined, and blinding of investigators to group allocation was not performed. In cross-validation, a model built on a 13 V-J signature told ophthalmopathy apart from stable hyperthyroidism with 85% to 90% sensitivity and 81% to 82% specificity, and in testing the same model reached 80%/75%. During validation, the model predicted progression to ophthalmopathy a median of approximately 6.5 months ahead of onset, with almost 71% sensitivity and roughly 75% specificity. Most expanded thyroid clonotypes (frequency above 0.001) were also detected in blood, suggesting blood repertoires may reflect thyroid immune responses.

Patients with uncontrolled infections, other autoimmune diseases, pregnancy or lactation were excluded. Clinical symptoms, serum thyroxine and TRAb, thyroid ultrasound, and orbital computed tomography formed the basis for the diagnoses. Trizol reagent was used to extract total RNA, and RNA quality was then checked on an Agilent 2100 Bioanalyzer. The sequence was collected from an adult man with Graves' disease, either hyperthyroidism or ophthalmopathy (not recorded which). Sequencing was performed on peripheral blood or thyroid tissue (not recorded which). The sequence is built from TRBV20-1 and TRBJ2-5; the D gene is unclear. The CDR3 region: CSARPRRTQYF. The bases read TGCAGTGCTAGACCTAGAAGGACCCAGTACTTC.